The rows below give T cell receptor beta chains drawn from one sample of a study of pediatric ulcerative colitis. Measured with immunoSEQ multiplex PCR; TCRdb has only the in-frame clones, and not every one. In the table there are 45,000 to 75,000 clones, around 86% of which are singletons. The sample taken for sequencing was blood. The receptors stem from a boy between 10 and 17 years old who was a control in a study of pediatric ulcerative colitis. Both conserved end residues are part of each CDR3. A D gene is named only where the DNA matches it firmly. Part of the rows lack a size; the others show once, few, many or a class for expanded clones.

clone_size j_call d_call v_call cdr3_aa cdr3_nt
. TRBJ2-1 TRBD2 TRBV6-5 CASTQTSGPYNEQFF TGTGCCAGCACCCAGACTAGCGGGCCGTACAATGAGCAGTTCTTC
few TRBJ1-2 TRBD1 TRBV14 CASSPGQGANYGYTF TGTGCCAGCAGCCCCGGACAGGGGGCTAACTATGGCTACACCTTC
. TRBJ2-1 . TRBV28 CASSLLASIGNEQFF TGTGCCAGCAGTTTACTAGCCTCCATCGGGAATGAGCAGTTCTTC
few TRBJ2-2 TRBD2 TRBV6-4 CASSDSTSGTGELFF TGTGCCAGCAGTGACTCGACTAGCGGGACCGGGGAGCTGTTTTTT
. TRBJ1-2 . TRBV5-6 CASRVLTEDRYGYTF TGTGCCAGCAGAGTCCTTACCGAAGACAGATATGGCTACACCTTC
. TRBJ2-1 . TRBV28 CASSRGEQFF TGTGCCAGCAGCCGAGGTGAGCAGTTCTTC
. TRBJ2-4 TRBD2 TRBV29-1 CSVRTSESPNIQYF TGCAGCGTGAGGACTAGTGAGTCCCCAAACATTCAGTACTTC
. TRBJ2-7 . TRBV28 CASSGGGPYEQYF TGTGCCAGCAGCGGAGGGGGCCCCTACGAGCAGTACTTC
. TRBJ1-1 TRBD1 TRBV30 CAWSVQGRVEAFF TGTGCCTGGAGTGTACAGGGGAGGGTTGAAGCTTTCTTT
. TRBJ2-4 TRBD1 TRBV6-5 CASSGTGAKNIQYF TGTGCCAGCTCCGGGACAGGGGCCAAAAACATTCAGTACTTC
. TRBJ2-1 . TRBV7-6 CASSRRLTGGTGNEQFF TGTGCCAGCAGCCGCAGACTAACGGGCGGTACCGGGAATGAGCAGTTCTTC
. TRBJ1-5 TRBD1 TRBV27 CASSFSTGVQPQHF TGTGCCAGCAGTTTTTCAACAGGGGTTCAGCCCCAGCATTTT
. TRBJ2-7 TRBD2 TRBV18 CASSPPGRGSAGEQYF TGTGCCAGCTCACCACCGGGGCGGGGGTCCGCGGGTGAGCAGTACTTC
. TRBJ2-7 . TRBV7-3 CASSWMSGQNYEQYF TGTGCCAGCAGTTGGATGTCAGGGCAAAACTACGAGCAGTACTTC
. TRBJ2-3 TRBD2 TRBV11-2 CASSLDHLAGVADTQYF TGTGCCAGCAGCTTAGATCATCTAGCGGGAGTGGCAGATACGCAGTATTTT
. TRBJ1-1 TRBD1 TRBV7-2 CASSPMTGLNTEAFF TGTGCCAGCAGCCCGATGACAGGGTTGAACACTGAAGCTTTCTTT
. TRBJ2-1 TRBD1 TRBV9 CASSVGQGAYNEQFF TGTGCCAGCAGCGTAGGACAGGGGGCATACAATGAGCAGTTCTTC
. TRBJ1-6 . TRBV30 CAWTTWPPRALHF TGTGCCTGGACGACGTGGCCCCCGAGGGCCCTCCACTTT
. TRBJ2-5 TRBD2 TRBV18 CASSPREGQETQYF TGTGCCAGCTCTCCGCGGGAGGGGCAGGAGACCCAGTACTTC
once TRBJ1-4 . TRBV6-1 CASSELGGTNEKLFF TGTGCCAGCAGTGAATTGGGGGGAACTAATGAAAAACTGTTTTTT
. TRBJ1-4 TRBD1 TRBV14 CASNHTDRGREKLFF TGTGCCAGCAACCACACGGACAGGGGGAGAGAAAAACTGTTTTTT
. TRBJ1-5 TRBD1 TRBV7-9 CASSLTGGINQPQHF TGTGCCAGCAGCTTAACAGGGGGGATTAATCAGCCCCAGCATTTT
. TRBJ1-5 TRBD1 TRBV28 CASSIAGQGWLGQPQHF TGTGCCAGCAGTATTGCCGGACAGGGTTGGCTTGGGCAGCCCCAGCATTTT
. TRBJ2-7 TRBD1 TRBV19 CASSRKGTGGVYEQYF TGTGCCAGTAGTCGCAAAGGGACAGGGGGCGTATACGAGCAGTACTTC
. TRBJ1-5 . TRBV10-3 CAISAQGLHQPQHF TGTGCCATCAGTGCACAGGGTTTGCATCAGCCCCAGCATTTT
. TRBJ1-6 . TRBV28 CASSPQTGFDSPLHF TGTGCCAGCAGTCCCCAGACAGGTTTTGATTCACCCCTCCACTTT
. TRBJ1-1 . TRBV4-1 CASSSPVRTEAFF TGCGCCAGCAGCTCACCCGTCCGGACTGAAGCTTTCTTT
. TRBJ2-7 TRBD2 TRBV19 CASGPLSGSYEQYF TGTGCCAGTGGTCCCCTTAGCGGGAGCTACGAGCAGTACTTC
. TRBJ2-1 . TRBV5-8 CASSPGWGSYNEQFF TGTGCCAGCAGCCCAGGGTGGGGCTCCTACAATGAGCAGTTCTTC
. TRBJ2-7 . TRBV27 CASRSTAYEQYF TGTGCCAGCAGGTCTACGGCTTACGAGCAGTACTTC
. TRBJ2-3 . TRBV6-6 CASSSGSDTQYF TGTGCCAGCAGTTCGGGGTCAGATACGCAGTATTTT
. TRBJ1-2 . TRBV25-1 CASSEYRDSNYGYTF TGTGCCAGCAGTGAATATCGGGATTCTAACTATGGCTACACCTTC
once TRBJ1-6 . TRBV2 CASSEEGGRNSPLHF TGTGCCAGCAGTGAAGAGGGTGGTCGAAATTCGCCCCTCCACTTT
. TRBJ1-2 . TRBV10-3 CAISESGGFGYTF TGTGCCATCAGTGAGTCGGGGGGGTTTGGCTACACCTTC
. TRBJ2-7 . TRBV14 CASSQEGGTLEYF TGTGCCAGCAGCCAAGAGGGGGGCACTTTGGAATACTTC
. TRBJ2-6 TRBD1 TRBV18 CANSTRQGESGANVLTF TGTGCCAACTCAACACGACAGGGGGAGAGCGGGGCCAACGTCCTGACTTTC
. TRBJ1-1 TRBD1 TRBV11-2 CASSLDVLEGASFF TGTGCCAGCAGCTTAGACGTCCTCGAGGGGGCGTCTTTCTTT
. TRBJ2-7 . TRBV6-1 CASSARQVTTYEQYF TGTGCCAGCAGTGCCCGACAGGTGACGACCTACGAGCAGTACTTC
. TRBJ1-1 TRBD1 TRBV11-2 CASSPGTGGEAFF TGTGCCAGCAGCCCCGGGACAGGGGGTGAAGCTTTCTTT
. TRBJ2-3 . TRBV2 CASSGGDTQYF TGTGCCAGCAGCGGTGGGGATACGCAGTATTTT
. TRBJ1-4 TRBD1 TRBV18 CASSPPRDRGLANEKLFF TGTGCCAGCTCACCACCGAGGGACAGGGGGCTCGCTAATGAAAAACTGTTTTTT
. TRBJ1-3 . TRBV5-8 CASICMSTIYF TGTGCCAGCATCTGCATGTCCACCATATATTTT
once TRBJ2-2 . TRBV7-9 CASSHSSFGVFSTGELFF TGTGCCAGCAGTCACTCATCTTTCGGGGTTTTTTCCACCGGGGAGCTGTTTTTT
. TRBJ1-1 . TRBV28 CASSSPFVTEAFF TGTGCCAGCAGTTCCCCCTTCGTCACTGAAGCTTTCTTT
once TRBJ1-5 . TRBV6-6 CASSYRGNSNQPQHF TGTGCCAGCAGTTACAGGGGGAATAGCAATCAGCCCCAGCATTTT
once TRBJ1-5 TRBD1 TRBV11-3 CASSRGTGNSNQPQHF TGTGCCAGCAGCCGCGGGACAGGGAATAGCAATCAGCCCCAGCATTTT
. TRBJ2-7 TRBD2 TRBV9 CASSPRSSGDPKEQYF TGTGCCAGCAGCCCGAGGAGTAGCGGGGACCCCAAAGAGCAGTACTTC
. TRBJ1-1 . TRBV5-4 CASSLAGAGTEAFF TGTGCCAGCAGCTTGGCGGGGGCAGGGACTGAAGCTTTCTTT